The 28 T cell receptor beta chains presented below share a single source sample, sequenced in a study of blood T cell repertoires in COVID-19. Sequencing used immunoSEQ multiplex PCR; TCRdb keeps in-frame clones, though not all of them. The sample consists of some 150,000 clones, approximately 85% of them appearing once. Sequencing used peripheral blood. The origin of the receptors is a human donor with acute or convalescent COVID-19. The donor label of this sample is uncertain.

The gene calls are TRBV6-4 and TRBJ2-3; 7 nucleotides match TRBD1. The CDR3 has 15 residues. The V gene's germline CDR1 is MRHNA and CDR2 SNTAGT. V dropped 5 bases and J dropped 1; count of bases not matched to a gene: 6. This CDR3 is CASSRDSGGTDTQYF. Here the CDR3 DNA reads TGTGCCAGCAGTAGGGACAGTGGTGGCACAGATACGCAGTATTTT.

V and J are TRBV27 and TRBJ2-7; D unclear. The V and J ends lost 3 bases and 3 bases respectively, with 12 bases between them. Germline V gives CDR1 MNHEY, CDR2 SMNVEV (reference sequence). CDR3 length: 14 amino acids. This chain's CDR3 is CASSFGSGHYEQYF. The CDR3 DNA follows: TGTGCCAGCAGTTTCGGTTCAGGCCACTACGAGCAGTACTTC.

The V gene is TRBV18, the J gene TRBJ2-2; 15 nucleotides line up with TRBD2. Germline assignment: CDR1 KGHSH and CDR2 LQKENI. The trim removed 5 bases at V and 0 bases at J, leaving 7 bases unmatched. The CDR3 contains 19 residues. This chain's CDR3 is CASSFSGLAGGPNTGELFF. CDR3 DNA sequence: TGTGCCAGCTCATTTTCGGGACTAGCGGGGGGCCCGAACACCGGGGAGCTGTTTTTT.

The J gene is TRBJ1-1, the V gene TRBV10-2, with 8 bases identical to TRBD1. From germline, CDR1 is WSHSY and CDR2 SAAADI. The V gene end was trimmed by 1 base and the J gene end by 6 bases; junction bases not matched to a gene: 7. The CDR3 sequence is 15 residues long. CDR3 bases: TGCGCCAGCAGTGAGTATTGGACAGGGTTATCTGAAGCTTTCTTT. This encodes CASSEYWTGLSEAFF.

V is TRBV10-2 and J is TRBJ2-7, with TRBD2 matching 7 bases. Germline V lookup: CDR1 WSHSY, CDR2 SAAADI. The CDR3 is 14 residues long. Trimming at V came to 4 bases and at J to 0 bases, leaving 3 bases not matched to a gene. In DNA, the CDR3 is TGCGCCAGCAGTGCGGTAGCGGGCTCCTACGAGCAGTACTTC. This translates into CASSAVAGSYEQYF.

This rearrangement joins TRBV7-2 to TRBJ2-3; D is perhaps TRBD2 (6 bases). The CDR3 length is 12 residues. Germline-derived CDR1 and CDR2 are SGHTA and FQGNSA. Trimming cost V 4 bases and J 7 bases, with 9 bases left between them. CDR3 in amino acids: CASSWRGYTQYF. DNA of the CDR3: TGTGCCAGCAGCTGGCGGGGCTATACGCAGTATTTT.

The genes are TRBV5-1 and TRBJ2-7; 7 bases match TRBD1. Germline assignment: CDR1 SGHRS and CDR2 YFSETQ. V shed 0 bases and J 3 bases; nucleotides not matched to a gene: 3. The CDR3 consists of 14 residues. CDR3 nucleotides: TGCGCCAGCAGCTTGGATCAGGGGGTCTACGAGCAGTACTTC. Translated: CASSLDQGVYEQYF. Drawing the rest from reference TRBV5-1 and TRBJ2-7, the complete variable domain is KAGVTQTPRYLIKTRGQQVTLSCSPISGHRSVSWYQQTPGQGLQFLFEYFSETQRNKGNFPGRFSGRQFSNSRSEMNVSTLELGDSALYLCASSLDQGVYEQYFGPGTRLTVT.

The chain uses TRBV6-5 and TRBJ1-2; D is perhaps TRBD1 (6 bases). V was cut by 5 bases and J by 2 bases, with 12 bases left in between. This CDR3 contains 14 residues. Germline values: CDR1 MNHEY, CDR2 SVGAGI. CDR3 loop: CASSPGQLNYGYTF. The DNA of the CDR3 is TGTGCCAGCAGTCCCGGACAGCTCAACTATGGCTACACCTTC.

V usage is TRBV7-9 and J usage is TRBJ2-7; 7 nucleotides agree with TRBD1. The CDR3 loop spans 14 amino acids. CDR1 and CDR2 from the germline V gene are SEHNR and FQNEAQ (reference sequence). V shed 1 base, J shed 5 bases, and the junction held 5 bases outside the gene matches. CDR3 DNA: TGTGCCAGCAGCTTAGGACAGGGCGTACACGAGCAGTACTTC. It encodes CASSLGQGVHEQYF. Variable domain in full (rest from reference TRBV7-9 and TRBJ2-7): DTGVSQNPRHKITKRGQNVTFRCDPISEHNRLYWYRQTLGQGPEFLTYFQNEAQLEKSRLLSDRFSAERPKGSFSTLEIQRTEQGDSAMYLCASSLGQGVHEQYFGPGTRLTVT.

This chain connects TRBV3-1 (or the pseudogene TRBV3-2) to TRBJ2-3, with TRBD2 matching over 9 bases. CDR3 length equals 16 residues. In germline, CDR1 is LGHDT, CDR2 YNNKEL (reference sequence). Unmatched junction bases numbered 10, after V lost 5 bases and J lost 4 bases. Here the CDR3 reads CASSEAGTSFPDTQYF. The DNA for the CDR3 is TGTGCCAGCAGCGAAGCCGGGACTAGCTTTCCAGATACGCAGTATTTT.

The chain has TRBV19 and TRBJ2-7, with 9 bases matching TRBD1. This CDR3 region has 14 residues. Germline V gene lookup returns CDR1 LNHDA and CDR2 SQIVND (reference sequence). The V and J ends lost 5 bases and 3 bases, in that order; junction bases with no gene match: 5. For the CDR3, the DNA is TGTGCCAGTAGTGCTCGGACAGGGGTCTACGAGCAGTACTTC. Protein sequence: CASSARTGVYEQYF.

This rearrangement joins TRBV12-3 or TRBV12-4 to TRBJ1-1; 8 bases map to TRBD1. Germline trimming cut 7 bases from V and 7 bases from J; bases unmatched to any gene: 8. The CDR3 contains 13 residues. CDR3 sequence (DNA): TGTGCCAGCAACCCGGGACAGGAGTTTGAAGCTTTCTTT. Residues: CASNPGQEFEAFF.

This clone was seen only a few times. This chain joins TRBV27 and TRBJ2-7, with 8 bases fitting TRBD1. V lost 0 bases to trimming and J lost 4 bases; unmatched junction nucleotides: 5. Germline CDR1 is MNHEY and CDR2 is SMNVEV (reference sequence). The CDR3 spans 15 residues. The DNA for the CDR3 is TGTGCCAGCAGTTTATCTCGACAGGGGAGGTACGAGCAGTACTTC. This gives the protein CASSLSRQGRYEQYF.

This chain links TRBV5-5 with TRBJ1-6, with a possible D match to TRBD1 (5 bases). Germline V gives CDR1 SGHKS, CDR2 YYEKEE (reference sequence). V shed 0 bases and J shed 8 bases, with 6 bases lying between them. The CDR3 has 13 amino acids. CDR3 DNA: TGTGCCAGCAGCTTGGTAGGGGATTCACCCCTCCACTTT. Translating gives CASSLVGDSPLHF. The whole variable domain, remainder taken from reference TRBV5-5 and TRBJ1-6, is DAGVTQSPTHLIKTRGQQVTLRCSPISGHKSVSWYQQVLGQGPQFIFQYYEKEERGRGNFPDRFSARQFPNYSSELNVNALLLGDSALYLCASSLVGDSPLHFGNGTRLTVT.

The chain is built from TRBV2 and TRBJ1-1; perhaps TRBD1 as D (6 bases). Looked up from germline, CDR1 is SNHLY and CDR2 is FYNNEI. The CDR3 extends over 14 amino acids. V lost 5 bases to trimming and J lost 3 bases, with 13 bases between them. The CDR3 coding sequence is TGTGCCAGCAGTCCGAGGGGGGGAGACACTGAAGCTTTCTTT. Translation: CASSPRGGDTEAFF.

The chain recombines TRBV7-2 with TRBJ1-6; D gene ambiguous. V was trimmed by 3 bases and J by 9 bases, leaving 18 bases between them. Germline CDR1 is SGHTA and CDR2 is FQGNSA. This CDR3 has 16 amino acids. CDR3 region: CASSFTPGLRSSPLHF. CDR3 nucleotides: TGTGCCAGCAGCTTCACGCCAGGTCTTCGATCTTCACCCCTCCACTTT.

The V and J genes are TRBV11-2 and TRBJ2-3; the D gene is possibly TRBD1 (6 bases). Germline values: CDR1 SGHAT, CDR2 FQNNGV. This CDR3 is 15 amino acids long. With 5 bases removed from V and 1 base from J, the gap between germline ends came to 13 bases. The CDR3 coding sequence is TGTGCCAGCAGCATACTTGGGGGCCGCACAGATACGCAGTATTTT. Translated: CASSILGGRTDTQYF.

In this sample, this clone turned up many times. V usage is TRBV6-6 and J usage is TRBJ1-4, with TRBD1 matching 8 bases. Per germline, CDR1 MNHNY and CDR2 SVGAGI (reference sequence). The V segment lost 5 bases and the J segment 2 bases; nucleotides outside the gene matches: 10. The CDR3 totals 17 residues. The CDR3 here is CASSPGQGTLTNEKLFF. In DNA, the CDR3 is TGTGCCAGCAGTCCCGGACAGGGTACGCTCACTAATGAAAAACTGTTTTTT.

The rearrangement uses TRBV6-5 and TRBJ2-7, with 8 bases matching TRBD1. Germline V gene sequence: CDR1 MNHEY, CDR2 SVGAGI. CDR3 length equals 14 residues. Unmatched junction bases numbered 6, after V lost 6 bases and J lost 2 bases. For the CDR3, the DNA is TGTGCCAGCAGAGGCAGGGGGCAGACCTACGAGCAGTACTTC. Protein sequence: CASRGRGQTYEQYF.

The chain employs TRBV27 and TRBJ2-1; 10 positions match TRBD1. Germline V gene lookup returns CDR1 MNHEY and CDR2 SMNVEV (reference sequence). The CDR3 runs to 16 residues. Trimming cost V 3 bases and J 6 bases; bases outside gene matches: 8. The CDR3 sequence is CASSFWGQGPANEQFF. In DNA, the CDR3 is TGTGCCAGCAGTTTTTGGGGACAGGGGCCCGCCAATGAGCAGTTCTTC.

The J gene is TRBJ2-2, the V gene TRBV9, with unresolved D. Germline values: CDR1 SGDLS, CDR2 YYNGEE. This CDR3 has 15 residues. Trimming removed 0 bases from V and 0 bases from J, with 6 bases in between. The DNA of the CDR3 is TGTGCCAGCAGCGTAGCAGGAACGAACACCGGGGAGCTGTTTTTT. Its translation is CASSVAGTNTGELFF.

This chain links TRBV7-2 with TRBJ1-2, with D unclear. This CDR3 contains 16 residues. V lost 5 bases to trimming and J lost 7 bases, with 23 bases between them. Germline V gives CDR1 SGHTA, CDR2 FQGNSA. The CDR3 DNA is TGTGCCAGCAGCCGCGCTGCCTCTATAGCTTCCCCTGGCTACACCTTC. Encoded protein: CASSRAASIASPGYTF.

The rearrangement uses TRBV3-1 (or the pseudogene TRBV3-2) and TRBJ2-4; the D gene is possibly TRBD2 (5 bases). CDR1 is LGHDT and CDR2 is YNNKEL in the germline V gene (reference sequence). The CDR3 extends over 14 amino acids. Trimming cost V 3 bases and J 8 bases, with 14 bases left between them. DNA for the CDR3: TGTGCCAGCAGCCATCCTCGACTAAGCCACATTCAGTACTTC. Translated: CASSHPRLSHIQYF.

The chain joins TRBV5-4 to TRBJ1-6, with 9 positions matching TRBD1. The CDR3 totals 15 residues. Germline CDR1 SGHNT, CDR2 YYREEE (reference sequence). Trimming cost V 3 bases and J 10 bases; bases outside gene matches: 8. This chain's CDR3 is CASSSGTGISSPLHF. CDR3 coding DNA: TGTGCCAGCAGCTCCGGGACAGGGATTTCCTCACCCCTCCACTTT.

This rearrangement joins TRBV5-5 to TRBJ2-1, with 10 bases identical to TRBD2. The germline V gene encodes CDR1 SGHKS and CDR2 YYEKEE (reference sequence). V lost 2 bases to trimming and J lost 6 bases; unmatched junction nucleotides: 2. This CDR3 is built from 14 residues. CDR3 bases: TGTGCCAGCAGCTTCCCTAGCGGGGGCAATGAGCAGTTCTTC. It translates to CASSFPSGGNEQFF.

This sequence joins TRBV6-1 and TRBJ2-7; a possible D gene is TRBD1 (5 bases). Germline CDR1 reads MNHNS; CDR2 reads SASEGT. The CDR3 has 13 amino acids. The V end lost 0 bases, the J end lost 12 bases, and 15 bases lay between the germline ends. Here the CDR3 DNA reads TGTGCCAGCAGTGAAGCCCAGGGAATTCTGTGGTACTTC. It encodes CASSEAQGILWYF.

This clone was found once. The V and J genes are TRBV6-5 and TRBJ2-1; D may be TRBD2 (6 bases). From germline, CDR1 is MNHEY and CDR2 SVGAGI. CDR3 size: 13 residues. Trimming left V 6 bases short and J 7 bases short, with 13 bases between. The CDR3 reads CASSGTLANEQFF. CDR3 nucleotide sequence: TGTGCCAGCAGCGGCACCCTAGCGAATGAGCAGTTCTTC.

The count of this clone is one. V is TRBV7-2 and J is TRBJ2-3; no reliable D call. Trimming took off 2 bases at V and 4 bases at J, with 13 bases between the two ends. The CDR3 spans 15 residues. Germline V gives CDR1 SGHTA, CDR2 FQGNSA. In DNA, the CDR3 is TGTGCCAGCAGCTTACTGGCGGCGAATCCAGATACGCAGTATTTT. This translates into CASSLLAANPDTQYF. Supplemented by reference TRBV7-2 and TRBJ2-3, the full variable domain reads GAGVSQSPSNKVTEKGKDVELRCDPISGHTALYWYRQSLGQGLEFLIYFQGNSAPDKSGLPSDRFSAERTGGSVSTLTIQRTQQEDSAVYLCASSLLAANPDTQYFGPGTRLTVL.